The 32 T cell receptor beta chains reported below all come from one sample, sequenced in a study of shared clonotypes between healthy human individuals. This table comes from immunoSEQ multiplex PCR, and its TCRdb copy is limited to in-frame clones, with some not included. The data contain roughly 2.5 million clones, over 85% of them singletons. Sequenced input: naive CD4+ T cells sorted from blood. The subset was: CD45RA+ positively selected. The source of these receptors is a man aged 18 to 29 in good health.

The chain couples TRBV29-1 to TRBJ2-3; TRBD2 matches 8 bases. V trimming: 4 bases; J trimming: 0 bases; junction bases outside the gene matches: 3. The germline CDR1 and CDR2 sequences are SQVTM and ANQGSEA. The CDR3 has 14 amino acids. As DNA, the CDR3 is TGCAGCGTTGTTGTAGCGGGGAGCACAGATACGCAGTATTTT. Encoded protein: CSVVVAGSTDTQYF.

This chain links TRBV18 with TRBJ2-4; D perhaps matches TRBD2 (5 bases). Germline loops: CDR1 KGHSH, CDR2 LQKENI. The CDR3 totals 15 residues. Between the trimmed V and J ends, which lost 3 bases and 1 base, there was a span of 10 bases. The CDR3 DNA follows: TGTGCCAGCTCACCGGACGCGGGCGCCAAAAACATTCAGTACTTC. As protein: CASSPDAGAKNIQYF. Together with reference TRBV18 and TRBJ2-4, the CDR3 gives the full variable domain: NAGVMQNPRHLVRRRGQEARLRCSPMKGHSHVYWYRQLPEEGLKFMVYLQKENIIDESGMPKERFSAEFPKEGPSILRIQQVVRGDSAAYFCASSPDAGAKNIQYFGAGTRLSVL.

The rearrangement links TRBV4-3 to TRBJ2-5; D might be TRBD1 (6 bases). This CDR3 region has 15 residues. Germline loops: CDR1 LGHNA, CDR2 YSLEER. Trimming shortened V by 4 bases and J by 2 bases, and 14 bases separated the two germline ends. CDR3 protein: CASSRDLGQQETQYF. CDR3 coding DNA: TGCGCCAGCAGCCGCGACCTCGGACAGCAAGAGACCCAGTACTTC.

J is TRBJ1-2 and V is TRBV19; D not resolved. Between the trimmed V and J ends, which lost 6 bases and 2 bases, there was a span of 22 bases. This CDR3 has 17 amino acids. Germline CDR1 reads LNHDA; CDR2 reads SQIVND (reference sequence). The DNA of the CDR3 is TGTGCCAGTAGCCCTCGGACGGCCGGCCCAGAGAACTATGGCTACACCTTC. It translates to CASSPRTAGPENYGYTF.

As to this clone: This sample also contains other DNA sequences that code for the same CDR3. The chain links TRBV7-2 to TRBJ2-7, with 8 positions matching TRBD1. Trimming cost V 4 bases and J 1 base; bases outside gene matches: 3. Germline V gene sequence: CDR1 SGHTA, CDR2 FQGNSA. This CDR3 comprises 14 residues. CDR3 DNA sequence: TGTGCCAGCAGCTCGGACAGGGCATCCTACGAGCAGTACTTC. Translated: CASSSDRASYEQYF.

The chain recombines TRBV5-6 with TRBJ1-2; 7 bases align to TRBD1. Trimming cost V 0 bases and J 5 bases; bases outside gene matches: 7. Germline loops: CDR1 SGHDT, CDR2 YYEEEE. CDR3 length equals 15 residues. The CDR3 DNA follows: TGTGCCAGCAGCTTGGCAGGGGGGGCTTCATATGGCTACACCTTC. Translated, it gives CASSLAGGASYGYTF.

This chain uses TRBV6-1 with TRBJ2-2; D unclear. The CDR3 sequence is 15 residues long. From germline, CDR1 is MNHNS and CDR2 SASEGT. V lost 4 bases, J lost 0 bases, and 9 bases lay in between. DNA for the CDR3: TGTGCCAGCAGTGGAAGGCCAGCGAACACCGGGGAGCTGTTTTTT. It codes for CASSGRPANTGELFF.

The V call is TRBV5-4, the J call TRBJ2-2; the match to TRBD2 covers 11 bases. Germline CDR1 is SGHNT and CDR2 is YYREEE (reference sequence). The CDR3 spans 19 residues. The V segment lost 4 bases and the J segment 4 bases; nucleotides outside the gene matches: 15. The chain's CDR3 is CASSNPLSLAGGVTGELFF. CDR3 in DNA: TGTGCCAGCAGCAACCCCTTGAGCTTAGCGGGAGGGGTCACCGGGGAGCTGTTTTTT. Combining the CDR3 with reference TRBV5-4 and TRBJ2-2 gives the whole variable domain ETGVTQSPTHLIKTRGQQVTLRCSSQSGHNTVSWYQQALGQGPQFIFQYYREEENGRGNFPPRFSGLQFPNYSSELNVNALELDDSALYLCASSNPLSLAGGVTGELFFGEGSRLTVL.

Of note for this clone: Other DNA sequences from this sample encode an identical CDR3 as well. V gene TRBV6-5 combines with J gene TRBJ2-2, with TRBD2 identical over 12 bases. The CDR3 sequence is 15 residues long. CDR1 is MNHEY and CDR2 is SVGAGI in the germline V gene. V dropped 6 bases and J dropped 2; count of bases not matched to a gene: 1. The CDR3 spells CASRLAGGNTGELFF. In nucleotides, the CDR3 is TGTGCCAGCAGACTAGCGGGAGGAAACACCGGGGAGCTGTTTTTT.

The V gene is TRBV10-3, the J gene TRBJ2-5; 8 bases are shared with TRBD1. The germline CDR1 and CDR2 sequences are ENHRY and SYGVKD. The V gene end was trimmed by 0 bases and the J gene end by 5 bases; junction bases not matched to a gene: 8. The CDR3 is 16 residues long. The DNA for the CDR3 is TGTGCCATCAGTGAGTCGAGACAGGGGTACGAGGAGACCCAGTACTTC. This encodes CAISESRQGYEETQYF.

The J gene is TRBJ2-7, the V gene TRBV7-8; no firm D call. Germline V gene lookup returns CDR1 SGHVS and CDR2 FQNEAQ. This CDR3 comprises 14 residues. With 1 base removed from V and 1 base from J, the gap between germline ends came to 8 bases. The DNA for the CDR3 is TGTGCCAGCAGCTTAGTATCTGGATCCTACGAGCAGTACTTC. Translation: CASSLVSGSYEQYF.

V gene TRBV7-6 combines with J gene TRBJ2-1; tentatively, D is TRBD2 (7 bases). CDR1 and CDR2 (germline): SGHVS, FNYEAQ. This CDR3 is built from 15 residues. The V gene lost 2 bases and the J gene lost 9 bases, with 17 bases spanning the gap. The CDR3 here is CASSLTMGGAVEQFF. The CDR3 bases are TGTGCCAGCAGCTTAACCATGGGGGGGGCGGTTGAGCAGTTCTTC.

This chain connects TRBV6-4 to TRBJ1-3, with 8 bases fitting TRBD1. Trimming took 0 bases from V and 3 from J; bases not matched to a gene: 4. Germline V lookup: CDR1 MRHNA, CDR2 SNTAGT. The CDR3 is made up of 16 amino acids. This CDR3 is CASSDSQGEGGNTIYF. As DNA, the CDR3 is TGTGCCAGCAGTGACTCACAGGGGGAAGGTGGAAACACCATATATTTT.

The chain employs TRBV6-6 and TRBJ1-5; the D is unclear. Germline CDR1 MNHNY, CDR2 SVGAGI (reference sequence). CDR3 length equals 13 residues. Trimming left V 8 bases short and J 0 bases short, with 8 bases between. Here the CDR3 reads CASRRSSNQPQHF. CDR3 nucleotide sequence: TGTGCCAGCCGGAGGAGTAGCAATCAGCCCCAGCATTTT.

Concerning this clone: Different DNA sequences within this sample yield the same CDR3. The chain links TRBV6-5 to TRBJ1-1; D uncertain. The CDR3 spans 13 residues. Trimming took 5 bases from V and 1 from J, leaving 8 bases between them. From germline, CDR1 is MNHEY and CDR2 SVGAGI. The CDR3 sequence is CASSPLGNTEAFF. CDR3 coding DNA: TGTGCCAGCAGTCCCTTAGGGAACACTGAAGCTTTCTTT.

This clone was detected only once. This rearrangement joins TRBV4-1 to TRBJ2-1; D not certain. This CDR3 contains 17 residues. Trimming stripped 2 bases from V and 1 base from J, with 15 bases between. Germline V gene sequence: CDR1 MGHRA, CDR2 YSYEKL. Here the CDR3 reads CASSQPGRTFSYNEQFF. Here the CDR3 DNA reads TGCGCCAGCAGCCAACCTGGACGGACCTTTTCCTACAATGAGCAGTTCTTC.

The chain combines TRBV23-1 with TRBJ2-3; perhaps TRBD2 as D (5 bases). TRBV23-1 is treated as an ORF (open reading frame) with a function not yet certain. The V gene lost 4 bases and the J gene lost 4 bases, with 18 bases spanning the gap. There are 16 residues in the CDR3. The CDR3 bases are TGCGCCAGCAGTCCCCGAGGAGGACCGGAGCCAGATACGCAGTATTTT. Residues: CASSPRGGPEPDTQYF.

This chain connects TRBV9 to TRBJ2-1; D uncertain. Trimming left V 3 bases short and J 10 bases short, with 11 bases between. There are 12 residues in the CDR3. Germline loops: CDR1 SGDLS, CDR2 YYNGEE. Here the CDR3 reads CASSGEVGEQFF. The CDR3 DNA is TGTGCCAGCAGCGGGGAAGTCGGGGAGCAGTTCTTC.

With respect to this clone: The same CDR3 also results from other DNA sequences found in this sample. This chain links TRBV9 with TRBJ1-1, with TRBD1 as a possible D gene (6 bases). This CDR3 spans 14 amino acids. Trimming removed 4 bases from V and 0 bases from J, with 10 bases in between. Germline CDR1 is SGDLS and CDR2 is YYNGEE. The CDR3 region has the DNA TGTGCCAGCAGCCCTGGACAGTTGAACACTGAAGCTTTCTTT. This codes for CASSPGQLNTEAFF. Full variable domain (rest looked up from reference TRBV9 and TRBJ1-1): DSGVTQTPKHLITATGQRVTLRCSPRSGDLSVYWYQQSLDQGLQFLIQYYNGEERAKGNILERFSAQQFPDLHSELNLSSLELGDSALYFCASSPGQLNTEAFFGQGTRLTVV.

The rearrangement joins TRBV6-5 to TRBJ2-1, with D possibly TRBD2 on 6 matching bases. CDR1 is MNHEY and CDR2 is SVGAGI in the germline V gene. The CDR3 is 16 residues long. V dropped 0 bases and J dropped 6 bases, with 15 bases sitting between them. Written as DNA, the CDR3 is TGTGCCAGCAGTTACTCTGGAGGGGTTGCGGTCAATGAGCAGTTCTTC. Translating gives CASSYSGGVAVNEQFF.

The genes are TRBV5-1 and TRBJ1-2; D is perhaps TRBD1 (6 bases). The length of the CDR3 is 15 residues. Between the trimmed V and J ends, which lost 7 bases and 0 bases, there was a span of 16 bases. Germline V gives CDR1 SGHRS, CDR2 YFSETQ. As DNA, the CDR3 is TGCGCCAGCGGAATCGGGACACTACCTAACTATGGCTACACCTTC. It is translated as CASGIGTLPNYGYTF.

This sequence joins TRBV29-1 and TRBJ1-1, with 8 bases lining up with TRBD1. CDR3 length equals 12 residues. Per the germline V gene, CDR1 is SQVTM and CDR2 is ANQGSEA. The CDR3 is CTYRGSNTEAFF. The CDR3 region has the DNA TGCACCTACAGGGGGTCGAACACTGAAGCTTTCTTT.

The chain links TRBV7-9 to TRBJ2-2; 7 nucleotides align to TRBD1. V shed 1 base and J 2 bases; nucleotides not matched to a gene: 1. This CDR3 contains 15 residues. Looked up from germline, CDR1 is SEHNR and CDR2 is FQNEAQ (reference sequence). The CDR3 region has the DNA TGTGCCAGCAGCTTAGACAGGGGCAACACCGGGGAGCTGTTTTTT. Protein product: CASSLDRGNTGELFF.

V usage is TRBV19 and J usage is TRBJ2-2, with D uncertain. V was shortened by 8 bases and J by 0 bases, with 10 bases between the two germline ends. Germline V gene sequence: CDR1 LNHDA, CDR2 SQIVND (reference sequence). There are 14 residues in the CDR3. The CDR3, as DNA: TGTGCCAGTCGGTTGCTTTCGAACACCGGGGAGCTGTTTTTT. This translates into CASRLLSNTGELFF.

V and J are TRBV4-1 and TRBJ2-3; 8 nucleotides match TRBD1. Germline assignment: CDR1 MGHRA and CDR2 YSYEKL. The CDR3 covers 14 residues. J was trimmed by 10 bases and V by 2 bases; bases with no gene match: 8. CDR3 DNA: TGCGCCAGCAGCCAACCCGGACAGGGATCGGCGCAGTATTTT. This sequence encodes CASSQPGQGSAQYF.

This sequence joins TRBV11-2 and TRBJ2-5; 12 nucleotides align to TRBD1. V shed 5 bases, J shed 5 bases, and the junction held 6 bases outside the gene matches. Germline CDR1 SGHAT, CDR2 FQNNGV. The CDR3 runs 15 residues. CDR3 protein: CASSKGQGAPETQYF. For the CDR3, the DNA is TGTGCCAGCAGCAAGGGACAGGGGGCGCCGGAGACCCAGTACTTC.

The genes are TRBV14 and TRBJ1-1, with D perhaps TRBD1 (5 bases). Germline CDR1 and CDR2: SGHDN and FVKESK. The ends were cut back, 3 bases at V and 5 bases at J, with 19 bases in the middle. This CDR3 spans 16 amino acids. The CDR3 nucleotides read TGTGCCAGCAGCCAGTTAGGGACGGTTGAGGGTACTGAAGCTTTCTTT. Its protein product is CASSQLGTVEGTEAFF.

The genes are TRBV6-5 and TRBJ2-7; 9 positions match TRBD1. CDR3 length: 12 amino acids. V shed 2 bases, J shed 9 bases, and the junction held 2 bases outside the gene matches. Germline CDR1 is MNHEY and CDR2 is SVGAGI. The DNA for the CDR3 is TGTGCCAGCAGTTACACAGGGGGCGTGCAGTACTTC. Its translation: CASSYTGGVQYF.

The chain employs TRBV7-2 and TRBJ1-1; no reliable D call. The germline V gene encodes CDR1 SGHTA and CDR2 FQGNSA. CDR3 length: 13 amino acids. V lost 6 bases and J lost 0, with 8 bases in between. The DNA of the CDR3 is TGTGCCAGCAGGTCGACATTGAACACTGAAGCTTTCTTT. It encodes CASRSTLNTEAFF.

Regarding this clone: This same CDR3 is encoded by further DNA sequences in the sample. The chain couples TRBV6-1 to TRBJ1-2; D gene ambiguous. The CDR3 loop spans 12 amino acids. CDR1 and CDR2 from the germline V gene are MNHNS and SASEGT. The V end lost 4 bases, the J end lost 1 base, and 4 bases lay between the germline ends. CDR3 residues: CASSGDNYGYTF. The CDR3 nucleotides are TGTGCCAGCAGTGGGGATAACTATGGCTACACCTTC.

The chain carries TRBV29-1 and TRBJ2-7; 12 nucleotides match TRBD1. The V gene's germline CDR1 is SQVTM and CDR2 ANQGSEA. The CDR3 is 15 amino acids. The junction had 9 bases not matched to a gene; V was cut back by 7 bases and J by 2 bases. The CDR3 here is CSAAGTGGVAYEQYF. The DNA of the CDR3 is TGCAGCGCGGCCGGGACAGGGGGCGTCGCCTACGAGCAGTACTTC.

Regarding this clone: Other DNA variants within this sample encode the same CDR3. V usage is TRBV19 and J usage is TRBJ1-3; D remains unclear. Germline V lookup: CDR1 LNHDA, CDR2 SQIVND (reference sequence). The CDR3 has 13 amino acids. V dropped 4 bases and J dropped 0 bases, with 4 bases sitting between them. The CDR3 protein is CASSKNSGNTIYF. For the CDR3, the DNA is TGTGCCAGTAGTAAAAACTCTGGAAACACCATATATTTT. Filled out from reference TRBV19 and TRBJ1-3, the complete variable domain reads DGGITQSPKYLFRKEGQNVTLSCEQNLNHDAMYWYRQDPGQGLRLIYYSQIVNDFQKGDIAEGYSVSREKKESFPLTVTSAQKNPTAFYLCASSKNSGNTIYFGEGSWLTVV.